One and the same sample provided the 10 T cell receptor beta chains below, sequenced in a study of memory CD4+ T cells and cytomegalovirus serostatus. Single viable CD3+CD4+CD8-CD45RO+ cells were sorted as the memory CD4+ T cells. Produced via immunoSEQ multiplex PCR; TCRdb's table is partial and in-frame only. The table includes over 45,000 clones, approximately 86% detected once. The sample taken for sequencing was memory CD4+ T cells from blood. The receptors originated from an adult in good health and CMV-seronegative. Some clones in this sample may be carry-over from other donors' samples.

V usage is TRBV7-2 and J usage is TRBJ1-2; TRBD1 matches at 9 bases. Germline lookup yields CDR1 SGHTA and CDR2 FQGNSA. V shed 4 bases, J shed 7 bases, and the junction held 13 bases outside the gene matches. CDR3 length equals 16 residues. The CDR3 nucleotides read TGTGCCAGCAGCTCTGTAACAGGGGGCGGAGTGGGTGGCTACACCTTC. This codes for CASSSVTGGGVGGYTF.

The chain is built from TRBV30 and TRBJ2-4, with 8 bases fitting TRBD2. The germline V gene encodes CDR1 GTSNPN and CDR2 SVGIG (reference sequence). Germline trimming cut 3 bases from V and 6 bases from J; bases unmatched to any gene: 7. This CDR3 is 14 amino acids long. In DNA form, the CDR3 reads TGTGCCTGGAGGTCGGGGGGGCGCGGAAACATTCAGTACTTC. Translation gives CAWRSGGRGNIQYF.

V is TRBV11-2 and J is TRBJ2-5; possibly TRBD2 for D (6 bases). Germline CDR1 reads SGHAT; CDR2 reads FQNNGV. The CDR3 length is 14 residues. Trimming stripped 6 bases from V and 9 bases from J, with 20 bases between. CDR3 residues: CASSVRGTSGSQYF. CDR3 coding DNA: TGTGCCAGCAGTGTCAGAGGGACTTCCGGGTCCCAGTACTTC.

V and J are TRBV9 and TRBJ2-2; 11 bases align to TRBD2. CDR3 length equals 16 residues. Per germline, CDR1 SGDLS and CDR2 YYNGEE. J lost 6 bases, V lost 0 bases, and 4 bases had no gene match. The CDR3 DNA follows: TGTGCCAGCAGCGTAGGAATAGCGGGAGGGGCCGGGGAGCTGTTTTTT. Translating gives CASSVGIAGGAGELFF.

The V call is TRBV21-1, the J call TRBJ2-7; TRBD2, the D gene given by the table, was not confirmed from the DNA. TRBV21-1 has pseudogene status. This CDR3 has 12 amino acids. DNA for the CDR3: TGTGCCAGCAGCCCCGGACTCTACGAGCAGTACTTC. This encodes CASSPGLYEQYF.

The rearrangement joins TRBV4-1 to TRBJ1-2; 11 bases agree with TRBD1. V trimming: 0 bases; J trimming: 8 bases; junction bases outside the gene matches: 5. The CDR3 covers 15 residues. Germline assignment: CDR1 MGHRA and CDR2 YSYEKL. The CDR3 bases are TGCGCCAGCAGCCAAGAAGGACAGGGGGCGTTCGGCTACACCTTC. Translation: CASSQEGQGAFGYTF.

The DNA for the CDR3 is TGTGCCAGCAGCTTAACGGGAGGAGCTGCAGATACGCAGTATTTT. It codes for CASSLTGGAADTQYF. The rearrangement links TRBV11-2 to TRBJ2-3; 7 bases are a match to TRBD2. V trimming: 2 bases; J trimming: 4 bases; junction bases outside the gene matches: 6. In germline, CDR1 is SGHAT, CDR2 FQNNGV. There are 15 residues in the CDR3. Full variable domain (missing parts from reference TRBV11-2 and TRBJ2-3): EAGVAQSPRYKIIEKRQSVAFWCNPISGHATLYWYQQILGQGPKLLIQFQNNGVVDDSQLPKDRFSAERLKGVDSTLKIQPAKLEDSAVYLCASSLTGGAADTQYFGPGTRLTVL.

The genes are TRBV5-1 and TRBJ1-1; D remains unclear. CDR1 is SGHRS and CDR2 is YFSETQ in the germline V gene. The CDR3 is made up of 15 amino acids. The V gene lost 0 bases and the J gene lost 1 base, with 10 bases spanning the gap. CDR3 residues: CASSLDAGPNTEAFF. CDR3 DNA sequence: TGCGCCAGCAGCTTGGATGCCGGGCCGAACACTGAAGCTTTCTTT. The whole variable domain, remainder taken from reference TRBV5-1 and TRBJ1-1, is KAGVTQTPRYLIKTRGQQVTLSCSPISGHRSVSWYQQTPGQGLQFLFEYFSETQRNKGNFPGRFSGRQFSNSRSEMNVSTLELGDSALYLCASSLDAGPNTEAFFGQGTRLTVV.

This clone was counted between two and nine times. The CDR3 bases are TGTGCCAGCAGTACACCTTTAGGAAAACTGTTTTTT. Translated: CASSTPLGKLFF. The chain combines TRBV7-9 with TRBJ1-4; the D is unclear. Germline CDR1 and CDR2: SEHNR and FQNEAQ (reference sequence). The CDR3 runs 12 residues. V was shortened by 6 bases and J by 10 bases, with 12 bases between the two germline ends.

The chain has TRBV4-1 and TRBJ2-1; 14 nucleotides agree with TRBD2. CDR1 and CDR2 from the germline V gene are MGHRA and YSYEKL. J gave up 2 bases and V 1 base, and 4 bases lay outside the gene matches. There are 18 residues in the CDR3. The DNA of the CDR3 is TGCGCCAGCAGCCAAGGACTAGCGGGAGGGCTGCCCTACAATGAGCAGTTCTTC. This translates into CASSQGLAGGLPYNEQFF.